The 9 T cell receptor beta chains presented below share a single source sample, sequenced in a study of vaccination and CD4 T cells after COVID-19. Which antigens these TCRs recognize remains unknown. Sequencing of DNA taken from cultured CD4+ T cells relied on the Oncomine TCR Beta short-read assay. TCRdb reanalysed the PCR reads using MiXCR and keeps one entry per CDR3 protein. The sample consists of approximately 10,000 distinct CDR3 sequences, approximately 46% of them appearing once. Treatment in this sample: roughly 10-day PBMC culture with coronavirus spike peptide pools or control peptides (ViraFEST assay). The sequenced sample consisted of CD4+ T cells from blood, cultured in vitro. These receptors came from a human donor who had recovered from COVID-19.

The chain is built from TRBV11-1 and TRBJ1-2; 11 bases map to TRBD1. CDR1 is SGHAT and CDR2 is FQDESV in the germline V gene (reference sequence). V lost 3 bases, J lost 6 bases, and 9 bases stayed unmatched. This CDR3 contains 16 residues. The CDR3 is CASSFGQGATADGYTF. The CDR3 DNA reads as TGTGCCAGCAGCTTTGGACAGGGGGCGACGGCAGATGGCTACACCTTC.

This clonotype was seen just once. The chain couples TRBV12-3 or TRBV12-4 to TRBJ2-3; the match to TRBD1 covers 9 bases. V dropped 3 bases and J dropped 4; count of bases not matched to a gene: 5. The CDR3 loop spans 15 amino acids. The CDR3 here is CASSLGGQGADTQYF. The CDR3 DNA follows: TGTGCCAGCAGTTTGGGGGGACAGGGAGCAGATACGCAGTATTTT.

The chain is built from TRBV20-1 and TRBJ1-3; D is perhaps TRBD1 (6 bases). CDR3 length equals 15 residues. V lost 6 bases and J lost 2, with 17 bases in between. Germline CDR1 is DFQATT and CDR2 is SNEGSKA (reference sequence). CDR3 sequence (DNA): TGCAGTGCCCCAGTGGGAGGGGGAGCTGGAAACACCATATATTTT. Translation gives CSAPVGGGAGNTIYF.

This clonotype was detected only a few times. The chain combines TRBV9 with TRBJ2-5; D perhaps matches TRBD1 (6 bases). Germline V gene lookup returns CDR1 SGDLS and CDR2 YYNGEE. Trimming pared 2 bases from V and 4 bases from J, leaving 12 bases between. This CDR3 spans 14 amino acids. The chain's CDR3 is CASSVRGRAETQYF. The CDR3 DNA sequence: TGTGCCAGCAGCGTCAGGGGCCGAGCAGAGACCCAGTACTTC.

The V call is TRBV10-3, the J call TRBJ1-2; D possibly corresponds to TRBD1 (5 bases). This CDR3 contains 16 residues. V was pared by 3 bases and J by 3 bases, with 17 bases between. Germline loops: CDR1 ENHRY, CDR2 SYGVKD. In DNA form, the CDR3 reads TGTGCCATCAGTGAAGTTAGGGGCCCAATTGACTATGGCTACACCTTC. Encoded protein: CAISEVRGPIDYGYTF.

A few counts support this clonotype. J is TRBJ1-2 and V is TRBV7-9; TRBD1 aligns across 9 bases. CDR1 and CDR2 from the germline V gene are SEHNR and FQNEAQ (reference sequence). The CDR3 is 16 residues long. Losses at the gene ends were 5 bases for V and 7 bases for J; bases not matched to a gene: 14. Written as DNA, the CDR3 is TGTGCCAGCAGCCTGAAGGAAGGGACAGGGAGAGGTGGCTACACCTTC. This translates into CASSLKEGTGRGGYTF. The whole variable domain, remainder taken from reference TRBV7-9 and TRBJ1-2, is DTGVSQNPRHKITKRGQNVTFRCDPISEHNRLYWYRQTLGQGPEFLTYFQNEAQLEKSRLLSDRFSAERPKGSFSTLEIQRTEQGDSAMYLCASSLKEGTGRGGYTFGSGTRLTVV.

The chain uses TRBV4-1 and TRBJ1-1; D unclear. The CDR3 consists of 15 residues. V gave up 4 bases and J gave up 1 base, with 13 bases separating them. CDR1 and CDR2 (germline): MGHRA, YSYEKL. The CDR3 nucleotides read TGCGCCAGCAGCCCCTCGGGCCTTTCGAACACTGAAGCTTTCTTT. It codes for CASSPSGLSNTEAFF.

This clonotype has only a few counts. The chain has TRBV6-5 and TRBJ1-6; possible D gene TRBD1, 5 bases. The CDR3 covers 13 residues. Germline loops: CDR1 MNHEY, CDR2 SVGAGI. Trimming stripped 4 bases from V and 10 bases from J, with 11 bases between. This CDR3 reads CASSSGPESPLHF. The DNA of the CDR3 is TGTGCCAGCAGTTCGGGACCTGAATCACCCCTCCACTTT.

The rearrangement joins TRBV5-1 to TRBJ2-2, with 7 nucleotides matching TRBD2. The V gene end was trimmed by 7 bases and the J gene end by 6 bases; junction bases not matched to a gene: 9. CDR3 length equals 14 residues. Per the germline V gene, CDR1 is SGHRS and CDR2 is YFSETQ. CDR3: CASSGGGDAGELFF. The CDR3 coding sequence is TGCGCCAGCTCAGGCGGGGGAGATGCCGGGGAGCTGTTTTTT.